This T cell receptor (beta chain) was obtained from a study of blood T cell repertoires in COVID-19. Authors' analysis steps: Reference gene primer amplification in the assay estimated nucleated cell counts. The assay was immunoSEQ multiplex PCR, and TCRdb's table has in-frame clones only and misses some. That table gives V, J and clone size, and the DNA gave D and trimming. The table includes roughly 250,000 clones, 75% to 90% detected once. The CDR3 has 15 amino acids. Trimming took 5 bases from V and 3 from J; bases not matched to a gene: 7. Germline CDR1 reads SEHNR; CDR2 reads FQNEAQ (reference sequence).

Sequencing was performed on PBMCs or T cells enriched from blood (not recorded which). This receptor was taken from a woman aged 25 to 45 who had recovered from COVID-19. This rearrangement joins TRBV7-9 to TRBJ1-1, with 9 nucleotides matching TRBD1. This CDR3 reads CASSPGQGKDTEAFF. DNA for the CDR3: TGTGCCAGCAGCCCGGGACAGGGTAAGGACACTGAAGCTTTCTTT.